The 32 T cell receptor beta chains listed next were all sequenced from one sample in a study of blood T cell repertoires in COVID-19. The method was immunoSEQ multiplex PCR; TCRdb's version includes in-frame clones alone and lacks a portion of them. Counted here are about 58,000 clones, about 84% occurring once; the ten biggest clones make up around 4.5%. The source material was peripheral blood. The receptors stem from a man aged 35 to 55 with active COVID-19.

This rearrangement joins TRBV4-2 to TRBJ1-6; TRBD1 matches 7 bases. J was trimmed by 7 bases and V by 3 bases; bases with no gene match: 12. Germline CDR1 is LGHNA and CDR2 is YNFKEQ. The CDR3 extends over 17 amino acids. The CDR3, as DNA: TGTGCCAGCAGCCAGGCCTCCACAGGGGTGGGGAATTCACCCCTCCACTTT. Encoded protein: CASSQASTGVGNSPLHF.

This clone has just one count. The chain links TRBV5-1 to TRBJ2-1, with no clear D. V shed 0 bases and J shed 9 bases, with 16 bases lying between them. Germline CDR1 reads SGHRS; CDR2 reads YFSETQ. The CDR3 length is 15 residues. The CDR3 region is CASSLDLLPPSEQFF. The CDR3 region has the DNA TGCGCCAGCAGCTTGGATTTACTTCCCCCGAGTGAGCAGTTCTTC.

The gene calls are TRBV14 and TRBJ1-1; perhaps TRBD1 as D (5 bases). Germline V gene sequence: CDR1 SGHDN, CDR2 FVKESK. V lost 3 bases and J lost 1, with 9 bases in between. This CDR3 contains 14 residues. The CDR3 DNA sequence: TGTGCCAGCAGCCACACCACAGGGAACACTGAAGCTTTCTTT. Translation gives CASSHTTGNTEAFF.

V usage is TRBV28 and J usage is TRBJ2-2; D not certain. The CDR3 runs 14 residues. V shed 5 bases and J shed 7 bases, with 14 bases lying between them. In germline, CDR1 is MDHEN, CDR2 SYDVKM. The CDR3 coding sequence is TGTGCCAGCAGTCTTGCCCCTAGTCGCGGGGAGCTGTTTTTT. This gives the protein CASSLAPSRGELFF.

The chain combines TRBV2 with TRBJ1-3, with D unresolved. The V gene's germline CDR1 is SNHLY and CDR2 FYNNEI. Trimming stripped 8 bases from V and 0 bases from J, with 11 bases between. The CDR3 extends over 14 amino acids. The CDR3 bases are TGTGCCAGCTCGGACGGGAGCTCTGGAAACACCATATATTTT. Translating gives CASSDGSSGNTIYF.

The chain has TRBV19 and TRBJ2-1; the match to TRBD1 covers 10 bases. After removal of 10 bases from V and 3 bases from J, the junction contained 6 bases not matched to a gene. This CDR3 region has 14 residues. The V gene's germline CDR1 is LNHDA and CDR2 SQIVND (reference sequence). The CDR3 sequence is CATARDRGYNEQFF. CDR3 in DNA: TGTGCCACCGCGAGGGACAGGGGCTACAATGAGCAGTTCTTC.

For the CDR3, the DNA is TGTGCCTGGACGCGGGGATCGGAGGACACTGAAGCTTTCTTT. Its translation is CAWTRGSEDTEAFF. The chain links TRBV30 to TRBJ1-1; D remains unclear. V was cut by 4 bases and J by 3 bases, with 15 bases left in between. The CDR3 consists of 14 residues. Germline loops: CDR1 GTSNPN, CDR2 SVGIG (reference sequence).

The table lists this clone with a count of one. CDR3 in amino acids: CASSYSTGSIDSPLHF. CDR3 coding DNA: TGTGCCAGCAGTTACAGCACAGGTAGTATTGATTCACCCCTCCACTTT. The rearrangement uses TRBV6-5 and TRBJ1-6, with TRBD1 as a possible D gene (5 bases). Per the germline V gene, CDR1 is MNHEY and CDR2 is SVGAGI. Between the trimmed V and J ends, which lost 2 bases and 8 bases, there was a span of 16 bases. This CDR3 is 16 amino acids long.

The chain couples TRBV13 to TRBJ2-1; 7 nucleotides align to TRBD1. The ends lost 6 bases at V and 7 bases at J; junction bases unmatched: 15. This CDR3 comprises 16 residues. Germline V gives CDR1 PRHDT, CDR2 FYEKMQ (reference sequence). CDR3 sequence reads: CASSPPPDRVMNEQFF. The CDR3 bases are TGTGCCAGCAGTCCACCGCCCGACAGGGTCATGAATGAGCAGTTCTTC.

This chain connects TRBV5-1 to TRBJ2-3; 10 nucleotides match TRBD2. Germline trimming cut 4 bases from V and 0 bases from J; bases unmatched to any gene: 5. The V gene's germline CDR1 is SGHRS and CDR2 YFSETQ. The CDR3 is 16 residues long. The CDR3 region has the DNA TGCGCCAGCAGCATGGGGGGACTAGCGAGCACAGATACGCAGTATTTT. This encodes CASSMGGLASTDTQYF.

The chain links TRBV27 to TRBJ2-7; 11 bases map to TRBD2. The CDR3 runs 15 residues. Germline CDR1 MNHEY, CDR2 SMNVEV (reference sequence). The V gene end was trimmed by 2 bases and the J gene end by 1 base; junction bases not matched to a gene: 1. CDR3 sequence reads: CASSLTSGGSYEQYF. CDR3 DNA: TGTGCCAGCAGTTTAACTAGCGGGGGATCCTACGAGCAGTACTTC.

J is TRBJ2-1 and V is TRBV28; D might be TRBD2 (5 bases). Deletions cut 6 bases from V and 8 bases from J, with 14 bases between. This CDR3 is built from 13 residues. The germline V gene encodes CDR1 MDHEN and CDR2 SYDVKM. CDR3 residues: CASSLLLDDEQFF. CDR3 coding DNA: TGTGCCAGCAGCCTATTACTAGACGATGAGCAGTTCTTC.

V gene TRBV2 combines with J gene TRBJ1-2; D is possibly TRBD1 (6 bases). The V end lost 11 bases, the J end lost 5 bases, and 15 bases lay between the germline ends. CDR1 and CDR2 from the germline V gene are SNHLY and FYNNEI. The CDR3 has 12 residues. The CDR3 DNA follows: TGTGCCGACAGGACAGATCAGTATGGCTACACCTTC. Its translation is CADRTDQYGYTF.

This rearrangement joins TRBV19 to TRBJ1-2; 9 positions match TRBD1. Germline CDR1 reads LNHDA; CDR2 reads SQIVND (reference sequence). With 5 bases clipped from V and 2 bases from J, the junction kept 6 bases outside the gene matches. The CDR3 totals 15 residues. This chain's CDR3 is CASSSRDRANYGYTF. In DNA, the CDR3 is TGTGCCAGTAGTTCCCGGGACAGGGCGAACTATGGCTACACCTTC.

The J gene is TRBJ2-1, the V gene TRBV3-1 (or the pseudogene TRBV3-2); the D gene is possibly TRBD1 (6 bases). The V and J ends lost 0 bases and 3 bases respectively, with 15 bases between them. There are 17 residues in the CDR3. From germline, CDR1 is LGHDT and CDR2 YNNKEL (reference sequence). DNA for the CDR3: TGTGCCAGCAGCCAAGACTGGGGGCAGCATGACTACAATGAGCAGTTCTTC. It codes for CASSQDWGQHDYNEQFF.

This clone is termed medium-sized (0.01 to 0.1%). The V and J genes are TRBV27 and TRBJ1-4, with TRBD1 matching 9 bases. Per germline, CDR1 MNHEY and CDR2 SMNVEV (reference sequence). V trimming: 5 bases; J trimming: 8 bases; junction bases outside the gene matches: 6. The CDR3 loop spans 14 amino acids. CDR3 in DNA: TGTGCCAGCAGTGGACAGGGGCCGGGGGAAAAACTGTTTTTT. The encoded protein is CASSGQGPGEKLFF.

The chain uses TRBV11-2 and TRBJ2-1; perhaps TRBD1 as D (5 bases). Per the germline V gene, CDR1 is SGHAT and CDR2 is FQNNGV. The CDR3 is 14 residues long. With 1 base removed from V and 7 bases from J, the gap between germline ends came to 11 bases. The CDR3 DNA reads TGTGCCAGCAGCTTAGCAGGGCCCTCGAATGAGCAGTTCTTC. Encoded protein: CASSLAGPSNEQFF. Filled out from reference TRBV11-2 and TRBJ2-1, the complete variable domain reads EAGVAQSPRYKIIEKRQSVAFWCNPISGHATLYWYQQILGQGPKLLIQFQNNGVVDDSQLPKDRFSAERLKGVDSTLKIQPAKLEDSAVYLCASSLAGPSNEQFFGPGTRLTVL.

This clone showed up just once. The chain uses TRBV12-3 or TRBV12-4 and TRBJ1-1; D might be TRBD1 (5 bases). The CDR3 totals 11 residues. The V and J ends lost 1 base and 10 bases respectively, with 7 bases between them. The CDR3 is CASSLVGVAFF. In nucleotides, the CDR3 is TGTGCCAGCAGTTTAGTAGGGGTAGCTTTCTTT.

Sample share makes this clone hyperexpanded. The gene calls are TRBV27 and TRBJ2-1, with 13 bases fitting TRBD2. Germline assignment: CDR1 MNHEY and CDR2 SMNVEV (reference sequence). Trimming removed 4 bases from V and 2 bases from J; junction bases left unmatched: 2. CDR3 size: 16 residues. CDR3 region: CASSWTSGSPYNEQFF. DNA for the CDR3: TGTGCCAGCAGTTGGACTAGCGGGAGCCCCTACAATGAGCAGTTCTTC.

The chain carries TRBV2 and TRBJ1-3; D remains unclear. This CDR3 region has 13 residues. CDR1 and CDR2 (germline): SNHLY, FYNNEI. Trimming removed 9 bases at V and 0 bases at J, with 9 bases between. CDR3 loop: CASRQDSGNTIYF. Here the CDR3 DNA reads TGTGCCAGTCGTCAGGACTCTGGAAACACCATATATTTT.

This clone was observed a single time. The V and J genes are TRBV29-1 and TRBJ2-1; 7 bases are a match to TRBD1. The J segment lost 0 bases and the V segment lost 7 bases, leaving 3 bases of the junction unmatched. The CDR3 is 13 amino acids. Germline-derived CDR1 and CDR2 are SQVTM and ANQGSEA. The CDR3 DNA reads as TGCAGCGCGACAGGGCGCTCCTACAATGAGCAGTTCTTC. It specifies CSATGRSYNEQFF.

This chain connects TRBV11-3 to TRBJ1-1; tentatively, D is TRBD1 (5 bases). Germline V gene data show CDR1 as SGHNT and CDR2 as YENEEA. The ends were cut back, 3 bases at V and 3 bases at J, with 11 bases in the middle. The CDR3 consists of 14 residues. CDR3 sequence: CASSLGGWDTEAFF. The CDR3, as DNA: TGTGCCAGCAGCTTGGGGGGGTGGGACACTGAAGCTTTCTTT. Based on the CDR3 plus reference TRBV11-3 and TRBJ1-1, the full variable domain is EAGVVQSPRYKIIEKKQPVAFWCNPISGHNTLYWYLQNLGQGPELLIRYENEEAVDDSQLPKDRFSAERLKGVDSTLKIQPAELGDSAVYLCASSLGGWDTEAFFGQGTRLTVV.

This clone was counted only a few times. The V call is TRBV5-1, the J call TRBJ2-7; D might be TRBD2 (6 bases). This CDR3 spans 14 amino acids. The V end lost 6 bases, the J end lost 3 bases, and 16 bases lay between the germline ends. Germline V gene data show CDR1 as SGHRS and CDR2 as YFSETQ. The CDR3 is CASMVADYGYEQYF. CDR3 DNA: TGCGCCAGCATGGTGGCGGACTACGGCTACGAGCAGTACTTC.

There are a few counts of this clone. The CDR3 nucleotides are TGTGCCAGCAGCGCCTTGACAGGGTCGAACACTGAAGCTTTCTTT. Its protein is CASSALTGSNTEAFF. The rearrangement joins TRBV11-2 to TRBJ1-1, with 7 bases identical to TRBD1. From germline, CDR1 is SGHAT and CDR2 FQNNGV. Losses at the gene ends were 5 bases for V and 1 base for J; bases not matched to a gene: 7. The CDR3 totals 15 residues.

The V call is TRBV24-1, the J call TRBJ2-5; 7 nucleotides align to TRBD1. The CDR3 length is 15 residues. Losses at the gene ends were 1 base for V and 3 bases for J; bases not matched to a gene: 4. The germline CDR1 and CDR2 sequences are KGHDR and SFDVKD. CDR3: CATSDFGTAKETQYF. The DNA for the CDR3 is TGTGCCACCAGTGATTTTGGGACAGCTAAAGAGACCCAGTACTTC.

This clone was observed a single time. Other nucleotide sequences from this sample produce the same CDR3. The gene calls are TRBV7-9 and TRBJ2-6; D perhaps matches TRBD2 (7 bases). With 9 bases removed from V and 1 base from J, the gap between germline ends came to 19 bases. Germline assignment: CDR1 SEHNR and CDR2 FQNEAQ (reference sequence). The CDR3 sequence is 17 residues long. The CDR3 coding sequence is TGTGCCAGTAGCGGGTCTACAGGGCTATCTGGGGCCAACGTCCTGACTTTC. Protein sequence: CASSGSTGLSGANVLTF.

This sequence joins TRBV28 and TRBJ2-7, with TRBD1 matching over 7 bases. The ends lost 6 bases at V and 4 bases at J; junction bases unmatched: 9. Germline V gene data show CDR1 as MDHEN and CDR2 as SYDVKM. The CDR3 covers 14 residues. The CDR3 is CASRGPAGGYEQYF. CDR3 nucleotide sequence: TGTGCCAGCAGAGGCCCGGCAGGGGGATACGAGCAGTACTTC.

The chain carries TRBV7-2 and TRBJ2-1; tentative D call: TRBD2 (5 bases). The CDR3 extends over 14 amino acids. Germline-derived CDR1 and CDR2 are SGHTA and FQGNSA. The germline V and J ends were trimmed by 4 bases and 6 bases, with 13 bases remaining between them. The CDR3 loop reads CASSYPGLGNEQFF. CDR3 nucleotide sequence: TGTGCCAGCAGCTATCCGGGGTTAGGCAATGAGCAGTTCTTC.

The J gene is TRBJ1-2, the V gene TRBV9; TRBD1 agrees at 12 bases. This CDR3 region has 17 residues. Per germline, CDR1 SGDLS and CDR2 YYNGEE. Trimming at V came to 4 bases and at J to 5 bases, leaving 12 bases not matched to a gene. The CDR3: CASSPQEGQGASYGYTF. CDR3 nucleotides: TGTGCCAGCAGCCCACAAGAGGGACAGGGGGCGAGTTATGGCTACACCTTC.

J is TRBJ2-7 and V is TRBV5-1, with 7 bases matching TRBD1. The trim removed 3 bases at V and 4 bases at J, leaving 4 bases unmatched. CDR3 length equals 13 residues. Germline V lookup: CDR1 SGHRS, CDR2 YFSETQ. CDR3 in DNA: TGCGCCAGCAGCTCGGGACAGTCTTACGAGCAGTACTTC. Translating gives CASSSGQSYEQYF.

This chain joins TRBV19 and TRBJ1-1; 7 nucleotides line up with TRBD1. This CDR3 is 13 amino acids long. The germline V gene encodes CDR1 LNHDA and CDR2 SQIVND (reference sequence). V was pared by 5 bases and J by 7 bases, with 7 bases of the junction left unmatched. Written as DNA, the CDR3 is TGTGCCAGTAGTCCAAACAGGGGCCTTGAAGCTTTCTTT. Its protein is CASSPNRGLEAFF. Variable domain in full (rest from reference TRBV19 and TRBJ1-1): DGGITQSPKYLFRKEGQNVTLSCEQNLNHDAMYWYRQDPGQGLRLIYYSQIVNDFQKGDIAEGYSVSREKKESFPLTVTSAQKNPTAFYLCASSPNRGLEAFFGQGTRLTVV.

The chain recombines TRBV7-8 with TRBJ2-7, with 13 bases that match TRBD2. The germline V gene has CDR1 SGHVS and CDR2 FQNEAQ. CDR3 length equals 18 residues. Germline trimming cut 5 bases from V and 4 bases from J; bases unmatched to any gene: 14. The CDR3 loop is CASSPQSGLAGISYEQYF. The CDR3 DNA reads as TGTGCCAGCAGCCCTCAGTCGGGACTAGCGGGAATTAGTTACGAGCAGTACTTC.